This T cell receptor (beta chain) was retrieved from a study of T cell responses to AZD1222 COVID-19 vaccine. Study observations and caveats: Repertoires were sampled only after the peak T cell response. Variant regions that are unmutated are reportedly the target of nearly half of spike-specific TCRs. A rise in Spike-specific TCR breadth and depth followed two AZD1222 doses.

Measured with immunoSEQ multiplex PCR; TCRdb has only the in-frame clones, and not every one. Of about 17,000 clones listed, 60% to 85% are singletons. Notes on this clone: Antigen unknown.

Trimming pared 6 bases from V and 7 bases from J, leaving 6 bases between. The length of the CDR3 is 11 residues. The germline gives CDR1 MDHEN, CDR2 SYDVKM. Second doses that came at about 4 or about 12 weeks were put together. The chain recombines TRBV28 with TRBJ1-4, with unresolved D. The sequencing used peripheral blood, collected 28 days after the second AZD1222 dose. The clonotype comes from an adult who received the AZD1222 COVID-19 vaccine. CDR3 loop: CASSLGEKLFF. CDR3 sequence (DNA): TGTGCCAGCAGCCTGGGTGAAAAACTGTTTTTT.